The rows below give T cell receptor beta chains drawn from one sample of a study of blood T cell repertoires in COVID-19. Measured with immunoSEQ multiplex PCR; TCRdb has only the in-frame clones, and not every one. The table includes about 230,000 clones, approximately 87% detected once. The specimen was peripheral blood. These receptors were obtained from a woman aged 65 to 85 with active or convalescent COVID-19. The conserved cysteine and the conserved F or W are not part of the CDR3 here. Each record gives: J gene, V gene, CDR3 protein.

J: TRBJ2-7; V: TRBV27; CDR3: ASSPLFYEQY
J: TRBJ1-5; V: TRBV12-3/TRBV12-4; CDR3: ASSFQRNQPQH
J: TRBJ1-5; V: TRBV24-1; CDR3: ATSDSTKPQH
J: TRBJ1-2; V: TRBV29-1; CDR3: SVSGYT
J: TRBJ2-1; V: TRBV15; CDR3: ATSRDLRGTYNEQF
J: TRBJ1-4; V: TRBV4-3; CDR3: ASSQDVGTGPLTNEKLF
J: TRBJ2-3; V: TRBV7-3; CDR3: ASSLSGVSTDTQY
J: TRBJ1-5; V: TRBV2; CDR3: ASRETEREQPQH
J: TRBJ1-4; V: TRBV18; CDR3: ASSFATGEDEKLF
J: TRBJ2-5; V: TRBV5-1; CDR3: ASSGGSGGQETQY
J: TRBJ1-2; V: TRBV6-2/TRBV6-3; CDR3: ASSPQGADYGYT
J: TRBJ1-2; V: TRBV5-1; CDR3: ASSLGSGSLGLYRYT
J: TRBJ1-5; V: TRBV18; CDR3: ASSQGGGGNQPQH
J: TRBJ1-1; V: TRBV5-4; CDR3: ASRVRGNTEAF
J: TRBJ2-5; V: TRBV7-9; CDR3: ASSPIDHVGQPGWY
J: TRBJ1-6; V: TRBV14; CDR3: ASSQVGLFLH
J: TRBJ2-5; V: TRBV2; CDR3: ASRIRGETQY
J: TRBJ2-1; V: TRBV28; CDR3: ASRTDLGYNEQF
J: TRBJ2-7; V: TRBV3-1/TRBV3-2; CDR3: ASSQEWSGYEQY
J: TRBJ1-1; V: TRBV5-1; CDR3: ASSVDRGGTEAF
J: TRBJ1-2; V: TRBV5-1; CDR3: ASSPRDTNYGYT
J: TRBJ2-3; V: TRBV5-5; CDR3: ASSLVSSGGRTDTQY
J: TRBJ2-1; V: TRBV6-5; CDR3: ASSTLGSSYNEQF
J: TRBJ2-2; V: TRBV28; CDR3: ATSGQANTGELF
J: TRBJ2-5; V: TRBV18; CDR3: ASSPSPFQGARGETQY
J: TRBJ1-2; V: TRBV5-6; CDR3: ASSYDSYIGYT